This paragraph covers one T cell receptor beta chain sequence. The antigen is not known. V lost 4 bases, J lost 5 bases, and 12 bases lay in between. This CDR3 is built from 13 residues. Looked up from germline, CDR1 is SGHKS and CDR2 is YYEKEE (reference sequence). In chemo-refractory metastatic non-small-cell lung cancer, patients got ipilimumab CTLA-4 blockade together with focal radiation. The data were taken from a study of radiotherapy plus CTLA-4 blockade in lung cancer. Findings and caveats of the study: Early shifts in blood T cell clones, with interferon-beta, reportedly predicted response best.

Repertoires were generated with immunoSEQ multiplex PCR, while TCRdb's copy carries only in-frame clones and drops some. The sample holds about 120,000 clones, 85% to 90% seen once. The chain has TRBV5-5 and TRBJ2-5, with D possibly called TRBD1 or TRBD2 (6 bases each). The source material was peripheral blood, sampled from a patient treated with radiotherapy plus ipilimumab. The sequence was collected from a human donor with non-small cell lung cancer that progressed on radiotherapy plus ipilimumab. The CDR3 nucleotides read TGTGCCAGCAGCGTGACAGGAGGGGAGACCCAGTACTTC. Protein product: CASSVTGGETQYF.